What follows describes a single TCR beta chain. The data are from a study of blood T cell repertoires in COVID-19. Sequencing used immunoSEQ multiplex PCR; TCRdb keeps in-frame clones, though not all of them. The data contain roughly 110,000 clones, about four fifths of them singletons. Germline values: CDR1 SGHRS, CDR2 YFSETQ. This CDR3 region has 16 residues. The V gene end was trimmed by 2 bases and the J gene end by 3 bases; junction bases not matched to a gene: 11. This sequence was found in a man aged 65 to 79 with acute or convalescent COVID-19. The rearrangement links TRBV5-1 to TRBJ2-7; TRBD1 agrees at 7 bases. Input material: peripheral blood. CDR3 in DNA: TGCGCCAGCAGCTTCCAACAGGGGATCGGCTACTACGAGCAGTACTTC. It yields the protein CASSFQQGIGYYEQYF.